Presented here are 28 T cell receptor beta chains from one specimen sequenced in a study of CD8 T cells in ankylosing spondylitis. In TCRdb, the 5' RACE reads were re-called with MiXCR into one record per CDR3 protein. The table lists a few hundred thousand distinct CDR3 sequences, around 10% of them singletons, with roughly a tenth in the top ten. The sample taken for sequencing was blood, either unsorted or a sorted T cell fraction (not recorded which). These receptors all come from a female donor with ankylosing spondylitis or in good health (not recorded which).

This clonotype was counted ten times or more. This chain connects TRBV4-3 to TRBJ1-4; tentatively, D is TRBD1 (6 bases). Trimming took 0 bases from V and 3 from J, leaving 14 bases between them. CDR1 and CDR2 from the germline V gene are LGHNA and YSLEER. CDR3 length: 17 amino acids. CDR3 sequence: CASSQDQRAGANEKLFF. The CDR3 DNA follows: TGCGCCAGCAGCCAAGATCAAAGGGCAGGGGCTAATGAAAAACTGTTTTTT.

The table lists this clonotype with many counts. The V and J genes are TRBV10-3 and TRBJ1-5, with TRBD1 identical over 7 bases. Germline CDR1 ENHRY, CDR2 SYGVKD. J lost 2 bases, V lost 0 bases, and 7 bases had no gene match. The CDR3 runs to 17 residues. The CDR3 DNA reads TGTGCCATCAGTGAGTCCCTACAGGGGCCCGGCAATCAGCCCCAGCATTTT. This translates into CAISESLQGPGNQPQHF.

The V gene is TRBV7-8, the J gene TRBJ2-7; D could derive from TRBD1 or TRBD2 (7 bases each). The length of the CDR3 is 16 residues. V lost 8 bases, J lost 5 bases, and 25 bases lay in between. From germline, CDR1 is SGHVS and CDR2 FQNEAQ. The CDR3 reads CASSREGASIPHEQYF. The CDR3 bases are TGTGCCAGCTCAAGGGAGGGGGCTAGTATCCCCCACGAGCAGTACTTC.

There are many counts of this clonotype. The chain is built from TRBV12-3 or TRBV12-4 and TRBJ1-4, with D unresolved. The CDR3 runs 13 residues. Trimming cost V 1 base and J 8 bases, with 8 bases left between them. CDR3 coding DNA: TGTGCCAGCAGTTTAGGGAGCGAGGAAAAACTGTTTTTT. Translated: CASSLGSEEKLFF.

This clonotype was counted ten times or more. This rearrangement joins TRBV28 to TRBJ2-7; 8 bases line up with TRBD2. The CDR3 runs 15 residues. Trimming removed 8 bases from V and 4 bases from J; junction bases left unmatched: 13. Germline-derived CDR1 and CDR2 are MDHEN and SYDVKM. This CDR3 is CASRPVGAGGYEQYF. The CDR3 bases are TGTGCCAGCCGCCCGGTTGGGGCGGGGGGATACGAGCAGTACTTC.

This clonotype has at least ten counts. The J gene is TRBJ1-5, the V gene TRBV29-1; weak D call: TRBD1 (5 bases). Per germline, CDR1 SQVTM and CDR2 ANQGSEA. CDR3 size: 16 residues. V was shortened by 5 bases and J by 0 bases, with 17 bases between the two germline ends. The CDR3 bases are TGCAGCGTTCTAGTGGGGGATCCTTATAGCAATCAGCCCCAGCATTTT. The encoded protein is CSVLVGDPYSNQPQHF.

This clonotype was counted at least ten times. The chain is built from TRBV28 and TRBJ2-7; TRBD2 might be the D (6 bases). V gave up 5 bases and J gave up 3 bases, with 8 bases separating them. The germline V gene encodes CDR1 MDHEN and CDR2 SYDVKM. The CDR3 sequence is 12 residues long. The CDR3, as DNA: TGTGCCAGCAGTGGAGGGCACTACGAGCAGTACTTC. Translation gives CASSGGHYEQYF. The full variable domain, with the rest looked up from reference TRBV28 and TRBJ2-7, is DVKVTQSSRYLVKRTGEKVFLECVQDMDHENMFWYRQDPGLGLRLIYFSYDVKMKEKGDIPEGYSVSREKKERFSLILESASTNQTSMYLCASSGGHYEQYFGPGTRLTVT.

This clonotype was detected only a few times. In DNA, the CDR3 is TGCAGTGCCCCGGACCGGCTTCTCTCGAGTTTAAGCTATGGCTACACCTTC. Translation gives CSAPDRLLSSLSYGYTF. The V gene is TRBV20-1, the J gene TRBJ1-2; D is uncertain. The CDR3 totals 17 residues. CDR1 is DFQATT and CDR2 is SNEGSKA in the germline V gene (reference sequence). V lost 6 bases to trimming and J lost 4 bases, with 27 bases between them.

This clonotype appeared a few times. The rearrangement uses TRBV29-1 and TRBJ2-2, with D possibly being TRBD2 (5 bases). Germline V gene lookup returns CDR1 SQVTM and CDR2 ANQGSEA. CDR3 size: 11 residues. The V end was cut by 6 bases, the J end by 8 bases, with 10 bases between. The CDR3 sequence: CSVSRGGELFF. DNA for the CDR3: TGCAGCGTCTCCCGGGGAGGGGAGCTGTTTTTT.

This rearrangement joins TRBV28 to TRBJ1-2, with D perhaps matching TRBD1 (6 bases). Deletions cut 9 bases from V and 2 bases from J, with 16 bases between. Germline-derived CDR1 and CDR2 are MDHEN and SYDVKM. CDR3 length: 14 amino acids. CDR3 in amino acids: CASTLAGENYGYTF. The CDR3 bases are TGTGCCAGTACGCTAGCAGGGGAAAACTATGGCTACACCTTC.

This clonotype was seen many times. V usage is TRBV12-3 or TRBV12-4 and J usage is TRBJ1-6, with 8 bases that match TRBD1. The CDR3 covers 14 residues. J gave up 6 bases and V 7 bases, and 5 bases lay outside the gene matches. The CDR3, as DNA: TGTGCCAGCATTCAGGGGGCTACTAATTCACCCCTCCACTTT. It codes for CASIQGATNSPLHF.

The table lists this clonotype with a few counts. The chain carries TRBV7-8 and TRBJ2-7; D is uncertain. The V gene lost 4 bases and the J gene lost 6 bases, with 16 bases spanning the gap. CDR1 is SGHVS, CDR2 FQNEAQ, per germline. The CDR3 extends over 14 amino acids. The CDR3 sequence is CASSSRALTGEQYF. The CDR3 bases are TGTGCCAGCAGCTCCCGGGCCCTAACCGGCGAGCAGTACTTC. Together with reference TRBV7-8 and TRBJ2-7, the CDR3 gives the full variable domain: GAGVSQSPRYKVAKRGQDVALRCDPISGHVSLFWYQQALGQGPEFLTYFQNEAQLDKSGLPSDRFFAERPEGSVSTLKIQRTQQEDSAVYLCASSSRALTGEQYFGPGTRLTVT.

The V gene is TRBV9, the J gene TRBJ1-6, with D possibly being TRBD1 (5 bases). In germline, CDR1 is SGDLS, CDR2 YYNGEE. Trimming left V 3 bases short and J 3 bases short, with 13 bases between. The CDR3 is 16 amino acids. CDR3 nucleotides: TGTGCCAGCAGCGCCTTCGGGACGGACTATAATTCACCCCTCCACTTT. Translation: CASSAFGTDYNSPLHF.

The CDR3 DNA reads TGTGCCAGCAGTCGGACATCCGGCGTCCGGACAGCTTACAATGAGCAGTTCTTC. Protein: CASSRTSGVRTAYNEQFF. This chain joins TRBV6-1 and TRBJ2-1; a possible D gene is TRBD1 (6 bases). The V gene's germline CDR1 is MNHNS and CDR2 SASEGT. V lost 5 bases, J lost 4 bases, and 24 bases lay in between. This CDR3 has 18 amino acids.

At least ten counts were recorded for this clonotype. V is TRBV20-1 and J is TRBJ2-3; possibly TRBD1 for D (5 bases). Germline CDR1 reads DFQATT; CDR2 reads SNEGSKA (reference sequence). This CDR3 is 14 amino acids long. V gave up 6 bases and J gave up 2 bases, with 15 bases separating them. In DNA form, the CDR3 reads TGCAGTGCAGTGACAGCGAGGAACACAGATACGCAGTATTTT. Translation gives CSAVTARNTDTQYF.

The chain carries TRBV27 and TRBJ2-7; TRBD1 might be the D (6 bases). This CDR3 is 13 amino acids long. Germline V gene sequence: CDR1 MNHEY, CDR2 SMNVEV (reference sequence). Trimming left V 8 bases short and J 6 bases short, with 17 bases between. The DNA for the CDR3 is TGTGCCAGCTCTTCGATCTGGGGGCGCGAGCAGTACTTC. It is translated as CASSSIWGREQYF.

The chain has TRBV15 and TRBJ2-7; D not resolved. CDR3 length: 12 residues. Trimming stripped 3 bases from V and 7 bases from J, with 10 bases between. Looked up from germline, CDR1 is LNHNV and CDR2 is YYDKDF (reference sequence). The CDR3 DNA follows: TGTGCCACCAGCAGGTTCCTGGGGGAGCAGTACTTC. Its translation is CATSRFLGEQYF.

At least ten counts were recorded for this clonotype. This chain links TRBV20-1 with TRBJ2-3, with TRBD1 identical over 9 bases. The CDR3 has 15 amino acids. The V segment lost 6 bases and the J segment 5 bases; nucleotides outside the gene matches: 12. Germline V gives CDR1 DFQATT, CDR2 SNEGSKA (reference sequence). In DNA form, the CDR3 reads TGCAGTGCCCCCAGAGGGACAGGGAAGCAAGATACGCAGTATTTT. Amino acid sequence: CSAPRGTGKQDTQYF.

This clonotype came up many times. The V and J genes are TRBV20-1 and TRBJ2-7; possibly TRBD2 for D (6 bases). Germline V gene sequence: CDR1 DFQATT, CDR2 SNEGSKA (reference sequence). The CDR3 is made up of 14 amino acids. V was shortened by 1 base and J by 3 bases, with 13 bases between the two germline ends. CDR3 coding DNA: TGCAGTGCTAGAGCGGGGGATTTTGGCTACGAGCAGTACTTC. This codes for CSARAGDFGYEQYF.

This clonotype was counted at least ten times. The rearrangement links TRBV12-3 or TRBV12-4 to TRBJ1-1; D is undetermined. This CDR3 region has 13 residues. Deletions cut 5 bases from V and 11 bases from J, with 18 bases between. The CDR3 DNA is TGTGCCAGCAGTGGGCTTAAGAACGGTGAGGCTTTCTTT. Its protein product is CASSGLKNGEAFF.

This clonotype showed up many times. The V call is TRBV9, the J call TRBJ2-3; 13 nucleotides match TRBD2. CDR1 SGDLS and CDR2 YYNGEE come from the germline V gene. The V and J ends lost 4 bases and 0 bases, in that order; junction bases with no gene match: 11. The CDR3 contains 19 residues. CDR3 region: CASSTRLAGGGSSTDTQYF. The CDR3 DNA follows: TGTGCCAGCAGCACCCGACTAGCGGGGGGCGGATCTAGCACAGATACGCAGTATTTT.

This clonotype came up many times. CDR3: CASSSDRGEGYTF. In DNA form, the CDR3 reads TGCGCCAGCAGCTCCGACAGGGGAGAAGGCTACACCTTC. The rearrangement links TRBV5-1 to TRBJ1-2; 8 bases align to TRBD1. With 3 bases clipped from V and 8 bases from J, the junction kept 6 bases outside the gene matches. Germline V CDR1 and CDR2: SGHRS, YFSETQ. The CDR3 is made up of 13 amino acids.

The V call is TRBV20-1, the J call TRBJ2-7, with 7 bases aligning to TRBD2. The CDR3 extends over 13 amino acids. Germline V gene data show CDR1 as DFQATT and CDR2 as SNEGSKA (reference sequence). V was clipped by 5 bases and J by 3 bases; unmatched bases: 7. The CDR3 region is CSAAPAGDYEQYF. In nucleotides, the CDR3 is TGCAGTGCTGCCCCCGCGGGAGACTACGAGCAGTACTTC.

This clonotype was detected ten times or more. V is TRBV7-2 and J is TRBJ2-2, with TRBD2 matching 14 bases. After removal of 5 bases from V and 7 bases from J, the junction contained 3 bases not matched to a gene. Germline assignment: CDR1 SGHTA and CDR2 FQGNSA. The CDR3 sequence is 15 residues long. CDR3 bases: TGTGCCAGCAGCCGCGGACTAGCGGGAGGCGGGGAGCTGTTTTTT. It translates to CASSRGLAGGGELFF.

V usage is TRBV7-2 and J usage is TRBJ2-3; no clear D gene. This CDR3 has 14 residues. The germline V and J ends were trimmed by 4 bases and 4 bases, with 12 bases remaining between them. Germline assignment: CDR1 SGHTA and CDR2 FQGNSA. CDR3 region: CASSYVPNADTQYF. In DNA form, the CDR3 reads TGTGCCAGCAGCTACGTCCCGAACGCAGATACGCAGTATTTT.

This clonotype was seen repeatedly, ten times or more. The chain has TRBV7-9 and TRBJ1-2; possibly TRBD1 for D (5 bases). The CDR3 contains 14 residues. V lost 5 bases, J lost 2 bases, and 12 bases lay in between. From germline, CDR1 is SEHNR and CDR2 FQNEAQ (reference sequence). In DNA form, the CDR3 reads TGTGCCAGCAGCCAGTGGGAGGGGAACTATGGCTACACCTTC. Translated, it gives CASSQWEGNYGYTF. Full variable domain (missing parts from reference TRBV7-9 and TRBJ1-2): DTGVSQNPRHKITKRGQNVTFRCDPISEHNRLYWYRQTLGQGPEFLTYFQNEAQLEKSRLLSDRFSAERPKGSFSTLEIQRTEQGDSAMYLCASSQWEGNYGYTFGSGTRLTVV.

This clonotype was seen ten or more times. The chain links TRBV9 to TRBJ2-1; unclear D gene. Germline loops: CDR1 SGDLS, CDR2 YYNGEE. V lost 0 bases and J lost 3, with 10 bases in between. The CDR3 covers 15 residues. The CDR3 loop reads CASSVDFTNYNEQFF. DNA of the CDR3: TGTGCCAGCAGCGTAGATTTTACCAACTACAATGAGCAGTTCTTC.

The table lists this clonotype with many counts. The CDR3 region is CASSPRDIWGNTEAFF. The CDR3 nucleotides read TGTGCCAGCAGTCCGCGGGACATCTGGGGGAACACTGAAGCTTTCTTT. This chain connects TRBV11-2 to TRBJ1-1; tentatively, D is TRBD1 (6 bases). The germline V gene encodes CDR1 SGHAT and CDR2 FQNNGV. The CDR3 totals 16 residues. Deletions cut 6 bases from V and 1 base from J, with 18 bases between.